These T cell receptor beta chains were read from a single sample in a study of blood T cell repertoires in COVID-19. Sequencing used immunoSEQ multiplex PCR; TCRdb keeps in-frame clones, though not all of them. The repertoire includes 95,000 to 110,000 clones, over 75% of them detected once, and about 6.3% sits in the top ten. The sequenced sample was peripheral blood. The receptor set was obtained from a human donor in a cohort sampled during active COVID-19. Both conserved end residues are trimmed from each CDR3.

j_gene	v_gene	CDR3aa
TRBJ1-3	TRBV6-5	ASGPRRGIAA
TRBJ2-5	TRBV2	ASSRLVRETQY
TRBJ2-7	TRBV28	ASHDRAYEQY
TRBJ2-3	TRBV7-8	ASSLFSQGPGFADTQY
TRBJ1-5	TRBV6-5	ASRPAGIRQPQH
TRBJ2-1	TRBV9	ASSVIPGNEQF
TRBJ2-1	TRBV5-4	ASSLSGGSYNEQF
TRBJ1-2	TRBV18	ASSPQVNYGYT
TRBJ2-1	TRBV9	ASSVVAVGGADNEQF
TRBJ2-1	TRBV24-1	ATSDSSGTVVFNEQF
TRBJ2-7	TRBV4-2	ASSQDAGGRAFKYEQY
TRBJ1-1	TRBV7-8	ASSLGRQGRTEAF
TRBJ1-2	TRBV27	ASSLSGAGYT
TRBJ2-1	TRBV7-3	ASSLVHGNEQF
TRBJ1-5	TRBV19	ASSMSGQGSQPQH
TRBJ2-1	TRBV14	ASSQYPAGSLSYNEQF
TRBJ2-7	TRBV7-9	ASSSPDRVFAEQY
TRBJ1-5	TRBV4-2	ASSQAPGQGGSNQPQH
TRBJ2-2	TRBV27	ASSLPAFGGELF
TRBJ2-7	TRBV6-6	ASRTSGRYEQY
TRBJ2-5	TRBV5-1	ASSPGVQETQY
TRBJ2-1	TRBV28	ASSLDPELARNEQF
TRBJ2-1	TRBV5-4	ASSRGTSGGPGLNEQF
TRBJ1-2	TRBV7-3	ASSPGQNYGYT
TRBJ2-3	TRBV5-1	ASSLGGPDTQY
TRBJ1-2	TRBV6-1	ASSEFGEGRHGYT
TRBJ1-1	TRBV15	ATSRDRGNTEAF
TRBJ1-2	TRBV28	ASSPPLRGYT
TRBJ1-2	TRBV7-6	ASSATGAEGYT
TRBJ2-7	TRBV19	ASSSPGLAGGPQSYEQY
TRBJ2-7	TRBV10-3	AISDEVAGLYEQY
TRBJ1-3	TRBV13	ASSAAYFGRLGPGNTIY
TRBJ2-4	TRBV7-6	ASSLSRSSNIQY
TRBJ2-7	TRBV5-4	ASSFTSGRAGTEQY
TRBJ2-1	TRBV5-4	ASSSSSGIYNEQF
TRBJ1-5	TRBV2	ASSVVVNQPQH
TRBJ2-1	TRBV15	ATSRGTGEFGNEQF
TRBJ2-2	TRBV3-1/TRBV3-2	ASSQPRTSGHTGELF
TRBJ2-5	TRBV28	ASRSSGVYKITQY
TRBJ1-1	TRBV7-3	ASSFLGVGEAF
TRBJ1-1	TRBV10-3	AISSSTMNTEAF
TRBJ2-1	TRBV7-6	ASSLVWGTQSYNEQF
TRBJ1-4	TRBV6-5	ASRAATDGKLF
TRBJ1-1	TRBV2	ASSTSRGGDTEAF
TRBJ2-1	TRBV25-1	ASTPGLAGGLEQF
TRBJ1-2	TRBV5-5	ASSSQQGLRYGYT
TRBJ1-2	TRBV11-2	ASSSGQSYGYT
TRBJ2-2	TRBV6-5	ASSSGTENTGELF
TRBJ1-2	TRBV5-6	ASSLGQGSGYT
TRBJ1-2	TRBV7-9	ASSDIRQLYGYT
TRBJ2-3	TRBV6-5	ASSPHSGDTQY
TRBJ2-6	TRBV9	ASSASSGKSSGANVLT
TRBJ2-5	TRBV4-1	ASSPGWGRTNQETQY
TRBJ2-3	TRBV2	ASSGTSGGGSTDTQY
TRBJ2-7	TRBV19	ASRDRGYEQY